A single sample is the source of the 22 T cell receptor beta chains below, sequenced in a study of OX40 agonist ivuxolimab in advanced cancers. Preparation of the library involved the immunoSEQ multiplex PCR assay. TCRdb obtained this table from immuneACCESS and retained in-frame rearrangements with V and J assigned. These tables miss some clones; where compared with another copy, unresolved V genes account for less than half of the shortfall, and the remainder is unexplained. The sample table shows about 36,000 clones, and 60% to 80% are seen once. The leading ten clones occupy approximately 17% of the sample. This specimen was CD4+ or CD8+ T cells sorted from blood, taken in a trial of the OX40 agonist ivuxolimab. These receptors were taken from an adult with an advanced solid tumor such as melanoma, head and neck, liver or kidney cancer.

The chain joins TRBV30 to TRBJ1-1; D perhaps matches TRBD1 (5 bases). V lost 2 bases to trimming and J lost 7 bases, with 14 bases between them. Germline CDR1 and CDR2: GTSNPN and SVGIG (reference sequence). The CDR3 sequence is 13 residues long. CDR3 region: CAWSRRGRSEAFF. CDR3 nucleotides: TGTGCCTGGAGTCGGCGGGGCCGCAGTGAAGCTTTCTTT.

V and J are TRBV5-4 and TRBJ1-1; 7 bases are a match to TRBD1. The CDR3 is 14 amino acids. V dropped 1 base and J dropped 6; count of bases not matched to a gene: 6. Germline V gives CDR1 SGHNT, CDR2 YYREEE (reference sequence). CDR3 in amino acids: CASSLRQGESEAFF. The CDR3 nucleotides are TGTGCCAGCAGCTTGCGCCAGGGGGAATCTGAAGCTTTCTTT.

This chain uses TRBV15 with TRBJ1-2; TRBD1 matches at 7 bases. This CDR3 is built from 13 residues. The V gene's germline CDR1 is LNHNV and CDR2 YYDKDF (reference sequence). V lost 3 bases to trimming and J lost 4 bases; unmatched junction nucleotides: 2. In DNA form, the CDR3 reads TGTGCCACCAGCAGGCGGGACAGCTATGGCTACACCTTC. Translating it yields CATSRRDSYGYTF.

The CDR3 loop reads CASSLGISYEQYF. In nucleotides, the CDR3 is TGTGCCAGCAGCTTAGGGATCTCCTACGAGCAGTACTTC. The gene calls are TRBV7-6 and TRBJ2-7; D is ambiguous. CDR1 and CDR2 (germline): SGHVS, FNYEAQ. This CDR3 region has 13 residues. V lost 1 base and J 0 bases, leaving 4 bases between the germline ends.

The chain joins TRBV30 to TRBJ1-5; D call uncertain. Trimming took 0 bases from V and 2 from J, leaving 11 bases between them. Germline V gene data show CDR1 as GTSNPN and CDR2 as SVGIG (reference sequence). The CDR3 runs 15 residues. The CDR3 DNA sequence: TGTGCCTGGAGTGTTGCGGGGAACCGCAATCAGCCCCAGCATTTT. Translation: CAWSVAGNRNQPQHF.

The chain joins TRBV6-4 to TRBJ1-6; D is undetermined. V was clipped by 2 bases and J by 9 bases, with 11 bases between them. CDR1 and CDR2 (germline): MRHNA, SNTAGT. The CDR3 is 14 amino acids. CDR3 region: CASSDRSRLSPLHF. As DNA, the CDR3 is TGTGCCAGCAGTGACAGGAGTAGACTTTCACCCCTCCACTTT.

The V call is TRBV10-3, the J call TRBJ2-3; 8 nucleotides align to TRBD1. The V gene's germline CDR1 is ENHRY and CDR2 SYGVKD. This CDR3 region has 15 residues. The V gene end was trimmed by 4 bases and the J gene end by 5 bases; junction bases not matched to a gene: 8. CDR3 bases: TGTGCCATCAGTGGGGGACAGGAGCCCGGAGATACGCAGTATTTT. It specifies CAISGGQEPGDTQYF.

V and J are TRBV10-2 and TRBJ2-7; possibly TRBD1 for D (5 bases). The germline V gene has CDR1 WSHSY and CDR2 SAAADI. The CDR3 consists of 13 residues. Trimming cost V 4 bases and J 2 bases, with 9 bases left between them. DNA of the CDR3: TGCGCCAGCAGTGTGCCAGGGACCTACGAGCAGTACTTC. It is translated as CASSVPGTYEQYF.

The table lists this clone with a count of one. The CDR3 protein is CASSIQGSSGNTIYF. DNA for the CDR3: TGTGCCAGTAGTATACAGGGTTCCTCTGGAAACACCATATATTTT. The chain has TRBV19 and TRBJ1-3, with D tentatively TRBD1 (5 bases). The CDR3 is 15 amino acids. In germline, CDR1 is LNHDA, CDR2 SQIVND (reference sequence). V shed 2 bases and J shed 0 bases, with 8 bases lying between them.

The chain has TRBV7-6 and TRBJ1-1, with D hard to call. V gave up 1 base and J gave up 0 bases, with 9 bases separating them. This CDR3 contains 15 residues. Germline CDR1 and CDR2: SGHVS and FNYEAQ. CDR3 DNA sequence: TGTGCCAGCAGCTTAGGCGTCGGGGTGAACACTGAAGCTTTCTTT. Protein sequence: CASSLGVGVNTEAFF.

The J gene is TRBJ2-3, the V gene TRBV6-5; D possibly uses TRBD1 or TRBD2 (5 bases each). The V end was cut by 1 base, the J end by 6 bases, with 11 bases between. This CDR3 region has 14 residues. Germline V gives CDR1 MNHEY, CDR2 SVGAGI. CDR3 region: CASSYWDEKDTQYF. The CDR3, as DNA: TGTGCCAGCAGTTACTGGGACGAGAAGGATACGCAGTATTTT.

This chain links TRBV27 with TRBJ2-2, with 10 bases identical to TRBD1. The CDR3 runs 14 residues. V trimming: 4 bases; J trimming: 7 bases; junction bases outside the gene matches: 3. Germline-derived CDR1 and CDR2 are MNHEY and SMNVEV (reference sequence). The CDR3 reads CASSSRDRGGELFF. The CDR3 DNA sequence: TGTGCCAGCAGTTCTCGGGACAGGGGCGGGGAGCTGTTTTTT.

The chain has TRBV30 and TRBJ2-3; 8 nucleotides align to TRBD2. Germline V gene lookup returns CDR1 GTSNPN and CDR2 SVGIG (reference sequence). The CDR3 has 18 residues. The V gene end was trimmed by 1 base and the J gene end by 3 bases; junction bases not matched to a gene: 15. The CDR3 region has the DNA TGTGCCTGGAGTGACCCAGCGGGGGCCAAAGTAAAAACAGATACGCAGTATTTT. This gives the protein CAWSDPAGAKVKTDTQYF.

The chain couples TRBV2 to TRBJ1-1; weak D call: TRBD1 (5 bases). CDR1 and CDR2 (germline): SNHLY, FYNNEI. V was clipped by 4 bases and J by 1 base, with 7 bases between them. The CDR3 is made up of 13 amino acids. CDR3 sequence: CASSGQPNTEAFF. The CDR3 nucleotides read TGTGCCAGCAGTGGACAGCCGAACACTGAAGCTTTCTTT.

CDR3 coding DNA: TGTGCCAGCAGCTTAGACCGACCGGGGAGAGGAGAGACCCAGTACTTC. It codes for CASSLDRPGRGETQYF. The chain recombines TRBV11-2 with TRBJ2-5; D is possibly TRBD2 (5 bases). Germline V gives CDR1 SGHAT, CDR2 FQNNGV. V was cut by 0 bases and J by 4 bases, with 15 bases left in between. The CDR3 totals 16 residues.

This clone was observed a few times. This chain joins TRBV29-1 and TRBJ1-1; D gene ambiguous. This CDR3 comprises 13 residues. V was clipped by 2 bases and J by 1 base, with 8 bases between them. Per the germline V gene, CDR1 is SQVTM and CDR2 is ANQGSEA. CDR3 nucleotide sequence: TGCAGCGTTGAACCTGGGGAGAACACTGAAGCTTTCTTT. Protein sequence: CSVEPGENTEAFF.

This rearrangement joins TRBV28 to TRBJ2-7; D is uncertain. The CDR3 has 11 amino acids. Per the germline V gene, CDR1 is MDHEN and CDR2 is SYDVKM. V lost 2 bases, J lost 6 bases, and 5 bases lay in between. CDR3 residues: CASSLRREQYF. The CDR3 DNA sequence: TGTGCCAGCAGTTTAAGGCGCGAGCAGTACTTC.

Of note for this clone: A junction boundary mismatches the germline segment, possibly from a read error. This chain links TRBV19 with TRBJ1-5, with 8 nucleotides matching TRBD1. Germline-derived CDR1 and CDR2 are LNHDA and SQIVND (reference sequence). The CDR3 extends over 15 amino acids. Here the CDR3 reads CASSTDRGSNQPQHF. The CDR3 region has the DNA TGTGCCAGTAGTACCGACAGGGGAAGCAACCAGCCCCAGCATTTT.

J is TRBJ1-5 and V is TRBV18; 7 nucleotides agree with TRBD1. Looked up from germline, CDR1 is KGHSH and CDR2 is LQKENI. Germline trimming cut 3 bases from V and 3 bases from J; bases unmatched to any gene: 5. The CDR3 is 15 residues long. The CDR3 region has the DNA TGTGCCAGCTCACCGGCGGGACAGTCCAATCAGCCCCAGCATTTT. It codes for CASSPAGQSNQPQHF. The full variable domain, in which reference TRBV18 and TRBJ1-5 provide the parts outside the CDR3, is NAGVMQNPRHLVRRRGQEARLRCSPMKGHSHVYWYRQLPEEGLKFMVYLQKENIIDESGMPKERFSAEFPKEGPSILRIQQVVRGDSAAYFCASSPAGQSNQPQHFGDGTRLSIL.

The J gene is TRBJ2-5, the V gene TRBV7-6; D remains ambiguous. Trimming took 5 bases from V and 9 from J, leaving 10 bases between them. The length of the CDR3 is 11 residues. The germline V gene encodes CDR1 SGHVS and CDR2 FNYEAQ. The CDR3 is CASSQVSAQYF. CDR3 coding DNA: TGTGCCAGCAGCCAGGTTTCGGCCCAGTACTTC.

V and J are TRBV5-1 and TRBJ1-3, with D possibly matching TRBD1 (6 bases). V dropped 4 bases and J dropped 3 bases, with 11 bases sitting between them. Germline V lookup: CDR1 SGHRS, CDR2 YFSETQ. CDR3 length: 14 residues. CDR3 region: CASSRGGIGNTIYF. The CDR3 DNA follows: TGCGCCAGCAGCAGAGGGGGAATTGGAAACACCATATATTTT. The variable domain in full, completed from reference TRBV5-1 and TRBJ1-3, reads KAGVTQTPRYLIKTRGQQVTLSCSPISGHRSVSWYQQTPGQGLQFLFEYFSETQRNKGNFPGRFSGRQFSNSRSEMNVSTLELGDSALYLCASSRGGIGNTIYFGEGSWLTVV.

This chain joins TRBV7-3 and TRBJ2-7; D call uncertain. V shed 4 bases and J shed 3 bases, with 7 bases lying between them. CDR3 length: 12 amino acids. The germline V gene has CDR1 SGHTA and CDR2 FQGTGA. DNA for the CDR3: TGTGCCAGCAGCTCAGTCGACTACGAGCAGTACTTC. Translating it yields CASSSVDYEQYF.